The next 28 T cell receptor beta chains were all read from a single sample in a study of blood T cell repertoires in COVID-19. Measured with immunoSEQ multiplex PCR; TCRdb has only the in-frame clones, and not every one. Here the sample spans some 96,000 clones, roughly nine tenths being singletons. The sample was peripheral blood. The receptor set was obtained from a man in his fifties with active COVID-19.

The rearrangement joins TRBV5-6 to TRBJ2-6, with 8 bases lining up with TRBD2. The CDR3 consists of 15 residues. Germline assignment: CDR1 SGHDT and CDR2 YYEEEE. V shed 4 bases and J 2 bases; nucleotides not matched to a gene: 2. CDR3 in amino acids: CASSPGLAGANVLTF. In DNA, the CDR3 is TGTGCCAGCAGCCCGGGACTAGCTGGGGCCAACGTCCTGACTTTC.

The genes are TRBV29-1 and TRBJ1-5; D is unresolved. The V gene's germline CDR1 is SQVTM and CDR2 ANQGSEA. This CDR3 has 13 residues. Trimming removed 4 bases from V and 3 bases from J, with 10 bases in between. Here the CDR3 reads CSVGSPPNQPQHF. As DNA, the CDR3 is TGCAGCGTTGGCAGTCCACCCAATCAGCCCCAGCATTTT.

The genes are TRBV7-2 and TRBJ2-2; D is perhaps TRBD2 (5 bases). Germline-derived CDR1 and CDR2 are SGHTA and FQGNSA. This CDR3 contains 12 residues. Trimming removed 5 bases at V and 6 bases at J, with 7 bases between. The CDR3, as DNA: TGTGCCAGCAGCGAACTAGCCGGGGAGCTGTTTTTT. Amino acids: CASSELAGELFF.

The V and J genes are TRBV18 and TRBJ2-5, with 9 nucleotides matching TRBD1. The germline V gene has CDR1 KGHSH and CDR2 LQKENI. After removal of 3 bases from V and 4 bases from J, the junction contained 3 bases not matched to a gene. The length of the CDR3 is 14 residues. CDR3 nucleotide sequence: TGTGCCAGCTCACCCCAGACAGGGGGAGAGACCCAGTACTTC. It translates to CASSPQTGGETQYF.

The J gene is TRBJ1-3, the V gene TRBV5-6; 8 positions agree with TRBD1. With 5 bases clipped from V and 0 bases from J, the junction kept 7 bases outside the gene matches. The CDR3 loop spans 16 amino acids. The germline V gene has CDR1 SGHDT and CDR2 YYEEEE. The CDR3 sequence is CASRSGGPSSGNTIYF. The CDR3 DNA reads as TGTGCCAGCAGATCAGGGGGCCCCAGCTCTGGAAACACCATATATTTT.

The chain employs TRBV24-1 and TRBJ1-1, with 7 nucleotides matching TRBD1. Trimming removed 8 bases from V and 5 bases from J; junction bases left unmatched: 7. Germline values: CDR1 KGHDR, CDR2 SFDVKD. The CDR3 contains 13 residues. CDR3 sequence reads: CATTNQGETEAFF. CDR3 DNA sequence: TGTGCCACCACGAACCAGGGGGAGACTGAAGCTTTCTTT.

V gene TRBV30 combines with J gene TRBJ2-1; TRBD2 aligns across 7 bases. Looked up from germline, CDR1 is GTSNPN and CDR2 is SVGIG (reference sequence). The J segment lost 7 bases and the V segment lost 0 bases, leaving 9 bases of the junction unmatched. There are 15 residues in the CDR3. Here the CDR3 reads CAWSVSSGLWNEQFF. As DNA, the CDR3 is TGTGCCTGGAGTGTCTCTAGCGGCCTCTGGAATGAGCAGTTCTTC.

V usage is TRBV30 and J usage is TRBJ2-3, with 12 bases aligning to TRBD2. Germline V gives CDR1 GTSNPN, CDR2 SVGIG (reference sequence). The CDR3 length is 15 residues. The V segment lost 4 bases and the J segment 10 bases; nucleotides outside the gene matches: 12. In DNA form, the CDR3 reads TGTGCCTGGAACCGGCCTAGCGGGAGGGCCTACCCGCAGTATTTT. This codes for CAWNRPSGRAYPQYF.

The V and J genes are TRBV23-1 and TRBJ1-2; no reliable D call. TRBV23-1 is an open reading frame whose function is uncertain. The V end lost 0 bases, the J end lost 4 bases, and 24 bases lay between the germline ends. The CDR3 totals 19 residues. CDR3 DNA: TGCGCCAGCAGTCAATCATGCGATAGGCAGGCCGCGAAATTCTATGGCTACACCTTC. This sequence encodes CASSQSCDRQAAKFYGYTF.

This clone came up once. The chain is built from TRBV7-9 and TRBJ2-7; 7 nucleotides agree with TRBD1. Germline CDR1 and CDR2: SEHNR and FQNEAQ (reference sequence). The CDR3 is 11 amino acids. Unmatched junction bases numbered 8, after V lost 5 bases and J lost 13 bases. The CDR3: CASSIGTDLYV. In DNA form, the CDR3 reads TGTGCCAGCAGCATCGGGACAGACCTATACGTC.

The chain is built from TRBV6-2 or TRBV6-3 and TRBJ2-7, with D maybe TRBD1 (6 bases). Germline CDR1 reads MNHEY; CDR2 reads SVGEGT. Between the trimmed V and J ends, which lost 5 bases and 6 bases, there was a span of 11 bases. This CDR3 comprises 12 residues. The chain's CDR3 is CASSNRVSEQYF. Written as DNA, the CDR3 is TGTGCCAGCAGTAACAGGGTTTCCGAGCAGTACTTC.

V is TRBV7-2 and J is TRBJ1-4, with a tentative D call TRBD1 (5 bases). Looked up from germline, CDR1 is SGHTA and CDR2 is FQGNSA. Trimming removed 4 bases from V and 0 bases from J, with 12 bases in between. This CDR3 contains 16 residues. CDR3 sequence: CASSYRGGATNEKLFF. CDR3 bases: TGTGCCAGCAGCTACCGGGGGGGAGCAACTAATGAAAAACTGTTTTTT.

The chain uses TRBV7-9 and TRBJ1-1; 7 bases fit TRBD1. Germline V gives CDR1 SEHNR, CDR2 FQNEAQ (reference sequence). The CDR3 spans 15 residues. Unmatched junction bases numbered 5, after V lost 3 bases and J lost 1 base. In nucleotides, the CDR3 is TGTGCCAGCAGCTTGCCACAGGGGCGGAACACTGAAGCTTTCTTT. This gives the protein CASSLPQGRNTEAFF.

The V gene is TRBV7-6, the J gene TRBJ2-2, with TRBD2 matching 11 bases. Germline assignment: CDR1 SGHVS and CDR2 FNYEAQ. This CDR3 has 17 amino acids. V dropped 2 bases and J dropped 4; count of bases not matched to a gene: 6. The CDR3, as DNA: TGTGCCAGCAGCTTAAGGCTAGCGGGGGGCCTCACCGGGGAGCTGTTTTTT. This sequence encodes CASSLRLAGGLTGELFF.

The V and J genes are TRBV7-6 and TRBJ2-2; 7 bases are a match to TRBD2. The ends lost 5 bases at V and 1 base at J; junction bases unmatched: 4. The CDR3 has 15 amino acids. Germline lookup yields CDR1 SGHVS and CDR2 FNYEAQ. The CDR3 loop reads CASSRGGMNTGELFF. The CDR3 DNA reads TGTGCCAGCAGCCGGGGAGGGATGAACACCGGGGAGCTGTTTTTT.

The chain has TRBV5-4 and TRBJ1-1, with 7 nucleotides matching TRBD1. The CDR3 is 15 residues long. The V and J ends lost 3 bases and 11 bases, in that order; junction bases with no gene match: 16. The V gene's germline CDR1 is SGHNT and CDR2 YYREEE (reference sequence). CDR3 sequence (DNA): TGTGCCAGCAGCTCTAACCGGGACAGATGGGTGGGGGCTTTCTTT. The encoded protein is CASSSNRDRWVGAFF.

V is TRBV7-8 and J is TRBJ2-3, with D possibly matching TRBD2 (5 bases). The CDR3 covers 14 residues. The V end lost 6 bases, the J end lost 6 bases, and 16 bases lay between the germline ends. The germline gives CDR1 SGHVS, CDR2 FQNEAQ. CDR3 DNA sequence: TGTGCCAGCAGGACTAACCGGGCCGCGGATACGCAGTATTTT. This encodes CASRTNRAADTQYF.

This chain links TRBV5-1 with TRBJ2-6, with a possible D match to TRBD1 (5 bases). Deletions cut 7 bases from V and 0 bases from J, with 26 bases between. CDR1 is SGHRS, CDR2 YFSETQ, per germline. The CDR3 is 20 amino acids. The CDR3 spells CASSLPNLTAGPSGANVLTF. In DNA, the CDR3 is TGCGCCAGCTCGCTCCCAAACCTGACAGCCGGACCCTCTGGGGCCAACGTCCTGACTTTC. The complete variable domain, with remaining parts taken from reference TRBV5-1 and TRBJ2-6, reads KAGVTQTPRYLIKTRGQQVTLSCSPISGHRSVSWYQQTPGQGLQFLFEYFSETQRNKGNFPGRFSGRQFSNSRSEMNVSTLELGDSALYLCASSLPNLTAGPSGANVLTFGAGSRLTVL.

V and J are TRBV12-5 and TRBJ1-5; 10 nucleotides agree with TRBD1. V lost 7 bases to trimming and J lost 3 bases; unmatched junction nucleotides: 15. This CDR3 spans 18 amino acids. From germline, CDR1 is LGHNT and CDR2 FRNRAP. The CDR3, as DNA: TGTGCTAGTGCCCGTCCGGGACAGGGGAATCCAGACAATCAGCCCCAGCATTTT. Protein: CASARPGQGNPDNQPQHF.

This clone is a singleton in its sample. The chain uses TRBV12-3 or TRBV12-4 and TRBJ1-1; unclear D gene. The CDR3 covers 12 residues. V was cut by 3 bases and J by 9 bases, with 11 bases left in between. The DNA of the CDR3 is TGTGCCAGCAGTTTGACCCGAGGCCAAGCTTTCTTT. Translating gives CASSLTRGQAFF.

This chain joins TRBV9 and TRBJ2-3, with a tentative D call TRBD1 (5 bases). The CDR3 is made up of 20 amino acids. Trimming removed 4 bases from V and 2 bases from J, with 29 bases in between. Germline lookup yields CDR1 SGDLS and CDR2 YYNGEE. The CDR3 sequence: CASSPKVGEAVQLFTDTQYF. The DNA of the CDR3 is TGTGCCAGCAGCCCCAAAGTAGGGGAAGCTGTGCAGTTATTCACAGATACGCAGTATTTT. The full variable domain, its missing parts supplied by reference TRBV9 and TRBJ2-3, is DSGVTQTPKHLITATGQRVTLRCSPRSGDLSVYWYQQSLDQGLQFLIQYYNGEERAKGNILERFSAQQFPDLHSELNLSSLELGDSALYFCASSPKVGEAVQLFTDTQYFGPGTRLTVL.

This chain uses TRBV6-2 or TRBV6-3 with TRBJ2-1, with TRBD1 identical over 7 bases. Germline CDR1 reads MNHEY; CDR2 reads SVGEGT. Germline trimming cut 2 bases from V and 5 bases from J; bases unmatched to any gene: 12. The CDR3 loop spans 17 amino acids. As DNA, the CDR3 is TGTGCCAGCAGTTACCCGGGTGCCCGGGACAGCAACAATGAGCAGTTCTTC. Its translation is CASSYPGARDSNNEQFF.

The chain couples TRBV19 to TRBJ2-1; tentative D call: TRBD2 (5 bases). Trimming cost V 8 bases and J 7 bases, with 18 bases left between them. This CDR3 contains 14 residues. Looked up from germline, CDR1 is LNHDA and CDR2 is SQIVND (reference sequence). CDR3 DNA: TGTGCCAGTTCGCTGGCGGGCCAAGGAAATGAGCAGTTCTTC. Protein sequence: CASSLAGQGNEQFF.

The chain is built from TRBV5-6 and TRBJ1-6, with 10 nucleotides matching TRBD1. Germline V CDR1 and CDR2: SGHDT, YYEEEE. The length of the CDR3 is 16 residues. The junction had 5 bases not matched to a gene; V was cut back by 4 bases and J by 4 bases. The CDR3 spells CASSHGTGVYNSPLHF. CDR3 nucleotide sequence: TGTGCCAGCAGCCACGGGACAGGGGTGTATAATTCACCCCTCCACTTT.

The chain links TRBV7-8 to TRBJ1-4, with 8 bases lining up with TRBD1. V shed 0 bases and J 7 bases; nucleotides not matched to a gene: 4. The CDR3 loop spans 15 amino acids. Germline V lookup: CDR1 SGHVS, CDR2 FQNEAQ. DNA for the CDR3: TGTGCCAGCAGCTTAGCCCCGGACAGGGTTGAAAAACTGTTTTTT. Translation gives CASSLAPDRVEKLFF.

The rearrangement joins TRBV10-1 to TRBJ1-4; TRBD1 agrees at 8 bases. V gave up 6 bases and J gave up 8 bases; unmatched junction bases: 5. The CDR3 totals 13 residues. CDR1 and CDR2 (germline): WNHNN, SYGVQD (reference sequence). The CDR3 sequence is CASRVRQGEKLFF. The DNA of the CDR3 is TGCGCCAGCAGGGTAAGACAGGGGGAAAAACTGTTTTTT.

The rearrangement joins TRBV19 to TRBJ1-2; 8 bases match TRBD1. V lost 3 bases to trimming and J lost 8 bases; unmatched junction nucleotides: 11. CDR1 LNHDA and CDR2 SQIVND come from the germline V gene (reference sequence). The CDR3 spans 15 residues. CDR3 DNA: TGTGCCAGTAGTATCCAACCGGGACAGGTAACGGGCTACACCTTC. Translating it yields CASSIQPGQVTGYTF.

V is TRBV29-1 and J is TRBJ2-1, with unresolved D. The CDR3 length is 16 residues. Deletions cut 1 base from V and 0 bases from J, with 13 bases between. CDR1 and CDR2 from the germline V gene are SQVTM and ANQGSEA. CDR3 region: CSVEAVGRSSYNEQFF. The CDR3, as DNA: TGCAGCGTTGAAGCCGTCGGCCGGAGCTCCTACAATGAGCAGTTCTTC.